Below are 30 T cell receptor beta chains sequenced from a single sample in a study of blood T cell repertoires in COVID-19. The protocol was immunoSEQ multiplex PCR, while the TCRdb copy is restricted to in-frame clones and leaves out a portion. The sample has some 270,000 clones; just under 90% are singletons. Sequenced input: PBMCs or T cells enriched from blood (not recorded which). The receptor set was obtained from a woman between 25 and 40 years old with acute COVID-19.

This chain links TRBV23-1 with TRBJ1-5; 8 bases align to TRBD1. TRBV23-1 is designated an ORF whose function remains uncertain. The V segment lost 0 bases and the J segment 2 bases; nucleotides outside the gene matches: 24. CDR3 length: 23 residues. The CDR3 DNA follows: TGCGCCAGCAGTCAATCGAGCTCCACCCGAGGCGGACAGGGAGAGATGGGCAATCAGCCCCAGCATTTT. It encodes CASSQSSSTRGGQGEMGNQPQHF.

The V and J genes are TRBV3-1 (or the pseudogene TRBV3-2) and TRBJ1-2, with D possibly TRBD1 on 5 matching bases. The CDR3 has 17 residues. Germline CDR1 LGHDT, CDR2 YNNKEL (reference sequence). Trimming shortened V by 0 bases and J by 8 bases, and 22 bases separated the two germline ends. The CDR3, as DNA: TGTGCCAGCAGCCAAGAAGGAGGGACCCTCTGGACTGGAGGCTACACCTTC. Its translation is CASSQEGGTLWTGGYTF.

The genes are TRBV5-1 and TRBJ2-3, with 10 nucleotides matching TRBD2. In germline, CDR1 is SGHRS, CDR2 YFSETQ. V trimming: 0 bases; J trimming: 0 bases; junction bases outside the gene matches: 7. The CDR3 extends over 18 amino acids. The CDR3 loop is CASSLGGSSGSSTDTQYF. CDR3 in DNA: TGCGCCAGCAGCTTGGGAGGGTCTAGCGGGAGCAGCACAGATACGCAGTATTTT.

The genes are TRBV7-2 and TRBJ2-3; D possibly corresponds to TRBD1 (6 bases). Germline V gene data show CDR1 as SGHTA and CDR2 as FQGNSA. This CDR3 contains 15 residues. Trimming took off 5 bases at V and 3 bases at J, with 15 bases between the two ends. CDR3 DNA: TGTGCCAGCAGCCCCCGGCCAGGGGTTACAGATACGCAGTATTTT. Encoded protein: CASSPRPGVTDTQYF.

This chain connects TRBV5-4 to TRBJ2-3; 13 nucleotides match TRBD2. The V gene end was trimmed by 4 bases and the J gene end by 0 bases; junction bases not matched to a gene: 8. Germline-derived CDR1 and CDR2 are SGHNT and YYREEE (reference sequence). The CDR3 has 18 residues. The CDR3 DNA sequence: TGTGCCAGCAGCCTCCCGACTAGCGGGAGGCCTAGCACAGATACGCAGTATTTT. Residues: CASSLPTSGRPSTDTQYF.

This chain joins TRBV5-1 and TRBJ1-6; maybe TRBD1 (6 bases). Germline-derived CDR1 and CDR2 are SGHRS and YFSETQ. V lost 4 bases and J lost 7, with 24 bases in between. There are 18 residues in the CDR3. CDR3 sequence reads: CASSVTGASGMENSPLHF. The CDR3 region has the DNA TGCGCCAGCAGCGTGACAGGAGCCTCAGGGATGGAGAATTCACCCCTCCACTTT.

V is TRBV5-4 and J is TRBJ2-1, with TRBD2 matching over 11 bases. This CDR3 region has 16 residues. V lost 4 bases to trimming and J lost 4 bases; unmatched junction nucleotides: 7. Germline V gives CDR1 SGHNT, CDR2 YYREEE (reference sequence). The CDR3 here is CASSNAGTSGYNEQFF. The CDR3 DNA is TGTGCCAGCAGCAACGCCGGGACTAGCGGATACAATGAGCAGTTCTTC.

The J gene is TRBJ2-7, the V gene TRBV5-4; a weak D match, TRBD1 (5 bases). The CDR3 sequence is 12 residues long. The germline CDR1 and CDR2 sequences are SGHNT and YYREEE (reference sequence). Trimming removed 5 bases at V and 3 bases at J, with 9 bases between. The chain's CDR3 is CASRRDSYEQYF. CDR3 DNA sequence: TGTGCCAGCAGACGAGACAGCTACGAGCAGTACTTC.

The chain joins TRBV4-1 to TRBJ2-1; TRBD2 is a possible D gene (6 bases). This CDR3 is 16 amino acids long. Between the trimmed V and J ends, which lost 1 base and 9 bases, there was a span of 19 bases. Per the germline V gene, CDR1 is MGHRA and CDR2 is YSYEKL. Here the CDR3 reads CASSQGRVGGPVEQFF. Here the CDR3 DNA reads TGCGCCAGCAGCCAAGGACGTGTAGGAGGGCCGGTTGAGCAGTTCTTC.

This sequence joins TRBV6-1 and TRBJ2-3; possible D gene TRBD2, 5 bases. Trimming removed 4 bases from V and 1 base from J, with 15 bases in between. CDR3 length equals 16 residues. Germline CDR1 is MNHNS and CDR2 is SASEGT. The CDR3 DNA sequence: TGTGCCAGCAGTGCCCGATATCTAGCCGGCACAGATACGCAGTATTTT. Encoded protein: CASSARYLAGTDTQYF.

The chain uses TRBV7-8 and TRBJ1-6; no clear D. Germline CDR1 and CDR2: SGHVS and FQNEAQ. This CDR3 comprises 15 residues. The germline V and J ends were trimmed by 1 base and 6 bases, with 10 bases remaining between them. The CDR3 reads CASSLDGGFNSPLHF. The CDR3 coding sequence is TGTGCCAGCAGCTTAGATGGCGGCTTTAATTCACCCCTCCACTTT.

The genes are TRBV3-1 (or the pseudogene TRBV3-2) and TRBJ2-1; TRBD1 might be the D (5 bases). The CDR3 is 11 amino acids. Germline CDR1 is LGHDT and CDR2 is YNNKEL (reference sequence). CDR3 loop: CAAGLWDEQFF. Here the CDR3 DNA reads TGTGCTGCAGGGCTATGGGATGAGCAGTTCTTC.

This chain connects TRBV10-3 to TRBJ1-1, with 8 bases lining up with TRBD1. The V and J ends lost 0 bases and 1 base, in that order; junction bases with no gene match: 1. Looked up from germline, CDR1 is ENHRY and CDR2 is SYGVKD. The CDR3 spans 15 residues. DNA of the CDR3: TGTGCCATCAGTGAGTCGGGGACAGGGAACACTGAAGCTTTCTTT. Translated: CAISESGTGNTEAFF.

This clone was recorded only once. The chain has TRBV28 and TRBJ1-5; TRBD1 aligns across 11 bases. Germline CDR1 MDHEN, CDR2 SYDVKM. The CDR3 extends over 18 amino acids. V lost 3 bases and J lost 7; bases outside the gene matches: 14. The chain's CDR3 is CASSLVDGTGGFRQPQHF. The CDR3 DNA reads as TGTGCCAGCAGTTTGGTAGACGGGACAGGGGGTTTTCGGCAGCCCCAGCATTTT.

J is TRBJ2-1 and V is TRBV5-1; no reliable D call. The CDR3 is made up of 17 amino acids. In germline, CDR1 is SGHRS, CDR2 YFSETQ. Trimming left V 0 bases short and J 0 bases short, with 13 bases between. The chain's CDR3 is CASSLVTRSSSYNEQFF. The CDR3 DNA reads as TGCGCCAGCAGCTTGGTCACACGGAGTAGCTCCTACAATGAGCAGTTCTTC.

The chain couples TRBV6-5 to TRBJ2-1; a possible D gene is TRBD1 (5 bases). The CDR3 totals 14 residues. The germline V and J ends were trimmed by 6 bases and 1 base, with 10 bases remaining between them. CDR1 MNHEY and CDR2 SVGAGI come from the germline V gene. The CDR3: CASRRQPSYNEQFF. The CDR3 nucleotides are TGTGCCAGCAGGCGACAGCCTTCCTACAATGAGCAGTTCTTC.

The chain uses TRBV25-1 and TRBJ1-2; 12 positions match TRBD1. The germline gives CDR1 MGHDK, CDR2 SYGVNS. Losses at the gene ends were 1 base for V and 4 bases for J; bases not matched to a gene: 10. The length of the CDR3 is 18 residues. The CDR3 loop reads CASSESRRGQGALYGYTF. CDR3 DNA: TGTGCCAGCAGTGAATCCCGTCGGGGACAGGGGGCCCTCTATGGCTACACCTTC.

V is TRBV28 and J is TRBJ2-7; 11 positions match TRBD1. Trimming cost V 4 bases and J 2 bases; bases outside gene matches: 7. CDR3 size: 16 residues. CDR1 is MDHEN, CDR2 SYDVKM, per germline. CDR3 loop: CASSSPWTGGPYEQYF. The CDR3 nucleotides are TGTGCCAGCAGTTCCCCTTGGACAGGGGGCCCCTACGAGCAGTACTTC.

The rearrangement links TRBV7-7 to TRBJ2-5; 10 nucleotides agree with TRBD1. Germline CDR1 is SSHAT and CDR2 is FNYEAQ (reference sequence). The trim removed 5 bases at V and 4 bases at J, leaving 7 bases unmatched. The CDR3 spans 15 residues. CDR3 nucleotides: TGTGCCAGCAGCGCTTGGACAGGGGGACGAGAGACCCAGTACTTC. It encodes CASSAWTGGRETQYF.

The CDR3 region is CASSTGTEFTEAFF. DNA for the CDR3: TGTGCCAGCAGTACCGGGACAGAATTCACTGAAGCTTTCTTT. The chain uses TRBV28 and TRBJ1-1; the match to TRBD1 covers 7 bases. After removal of 5 bases from V and 4 bases from J, the junction contained 7 bases not matched to a gene. Germline CDR1 is MDHEN and CDR2 is SYDVKM. The CDR3 covers 14 residues.

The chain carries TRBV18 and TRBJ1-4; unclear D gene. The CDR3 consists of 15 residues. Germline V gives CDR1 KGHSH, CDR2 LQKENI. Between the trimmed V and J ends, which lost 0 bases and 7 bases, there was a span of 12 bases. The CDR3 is CASSPPGVFGEKLFF. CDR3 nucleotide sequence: TGTGCCAGCTCACCACCAGGAGTTTTCGGTGAAAAACTGTTTTTT.

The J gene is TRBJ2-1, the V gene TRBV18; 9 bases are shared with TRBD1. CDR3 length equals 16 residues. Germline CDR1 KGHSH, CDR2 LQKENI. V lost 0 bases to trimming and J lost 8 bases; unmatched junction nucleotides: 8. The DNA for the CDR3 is TGTGCCAGCTCACCACCCTTAGGACAGGGGTTGGATGAGCAGTTCTTC. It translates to CASSPPLGQGLDEQFF.

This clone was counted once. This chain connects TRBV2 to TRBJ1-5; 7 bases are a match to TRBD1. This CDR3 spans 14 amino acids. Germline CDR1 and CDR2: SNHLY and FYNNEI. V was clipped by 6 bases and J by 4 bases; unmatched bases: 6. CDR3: CASSQTGWNQPQHF. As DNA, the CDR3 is TGTGCCAGCAGCCAGACAGGGTGGAATCAGCCCCAGCATTTT.

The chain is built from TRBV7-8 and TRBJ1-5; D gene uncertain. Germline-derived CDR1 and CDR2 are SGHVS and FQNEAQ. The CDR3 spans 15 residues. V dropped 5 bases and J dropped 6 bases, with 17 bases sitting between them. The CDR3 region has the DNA TGTGCCAGCAGCATTGGCAGACTTAGTGGTCAGCCCCAGCATTTT. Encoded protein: CASSIGRLSGQPQHF.

DNA of the CDR3: TGCGCCAGCAGCTTGATTTCAGGAACCTACGAGCAGTACTTC. As protein: CASSLISGTYEQYF. V gene TRBV5-1 combines with J gene TRBJ2-7; D is unresolved. The length of the CDR3 is 14 residues. The ends were cut back, 1 base at V and 2 bases at J, with 10 bases in the middle. Germline V CDR1 and CDR2: SGHRS, YFSETQ. Drawing the rest from reference TRBV5-1 and TRBJ2-7, the complete variable domain is KAGVTQTPRYLIKTRGQQVTLSCSPISGHRSVSWYQQTPGQGLQFLFEYFSETQRNKGNFPGRFSGRQFSNSRSEMNVSTLELGDSALYLCASSLISGTYEQYFGPGTRLTVT.

The CDR3 spells CASRTGQGFPNEKLFF. CDR3 coding DNA: TGTGCCAGCAGGACAGGACAGGGGTTCCCGAATGAAAAACTGTTTTTT. This rearrangement joins TRBV28 to TRBJ1-4, with 9 bases aligning to TRBD1. Germline CDR1 MDHEN, CDR2 SYDVKM. There are 16 residues in the CDR3. V shed 6 bases, J shed 5 bases, and the junction held 10 bases outside the gene matches.

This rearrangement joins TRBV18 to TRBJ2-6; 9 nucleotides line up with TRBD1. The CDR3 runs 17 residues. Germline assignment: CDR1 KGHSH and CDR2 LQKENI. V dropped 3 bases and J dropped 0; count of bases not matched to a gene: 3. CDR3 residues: CASSPVTGGSGANVLTF. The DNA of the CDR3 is TGTGCCAGCTCACCGGTGACAGGGGGCTCTGGGGCCAACGTCCTGACTTTC.

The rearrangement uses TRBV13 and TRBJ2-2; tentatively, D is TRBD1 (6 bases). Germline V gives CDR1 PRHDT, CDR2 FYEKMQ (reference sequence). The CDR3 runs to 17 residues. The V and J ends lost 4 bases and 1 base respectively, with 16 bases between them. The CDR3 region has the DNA TGTGCCAGCAGCTCACAGGCCCGGGACAAGAACACCGGGGAGCTGTTTTTT. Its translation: CASSSQARDKNTGELFF.

The chain's CDR3 is CASTGTSGTGELFF. The DNA of the CDR3 is TGTGCCAGTACCGGGACTAGCGGCACCGGGGAGCTGTTTTTT. This chain links TRBV10-3 with TRBJ2-2, with 11 positions matching TRBD2. The germline CDR1 and CDR2 sequences are ENHRY and SYGVKD. The length of the CDR3 is 14 residues. V lost 10 bases to trimming and J lost 4 bases; unmatched junction nucleotides: 5.

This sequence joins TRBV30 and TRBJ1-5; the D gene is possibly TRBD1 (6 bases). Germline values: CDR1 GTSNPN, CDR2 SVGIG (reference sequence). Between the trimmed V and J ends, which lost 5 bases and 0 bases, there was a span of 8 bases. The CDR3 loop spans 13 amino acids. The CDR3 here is CAWGQYSNQPQHF. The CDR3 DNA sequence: TGTGCCTGGGGACAGTATAGCAATCAGCCCCAGCATTTT.